The 31 T cell receptor beta chains presented below share a single source sample, sequenced in a study of post-analysis software for immune sequencing data. Unique molecular identifiers had been added to the TCR beta cDNA libraries. A single record per CDR3 protein comes from TCRdb applying MiXCR to the PCR reads. The sample yields about 800,000 distinct CDR3 sequences, 25% to 30% seen once. Their cognate antigens are unknown. Study observations and caveats: A few TRBV segments (TRBV5-6, TRBV5-1 and TRBV20-1 among them) occurred more frequently in patients than in controls.

The source material was blood. Receptors were obtained from a girl aged 10-17 years with multiple sclerosis.

The chain has TRBV29-1 and TRBJ2-1; D is undetermined. Germline CDR1 reads SQVTM; CDR2 reads ANQGSEA. Trimming cost V 2 bases and J 7 bases, with 9 bases left between them. The CDR3 runs 12 residues. In nucleotides, the CDR3 is TGCAGCGTTGAACCCAATGGGAATGAGCAGTTCTTC. Encoded protein: CSVEPNGNEQFF.

The chain carries TRBV7-9 and TRBJ2-1; 14 bases match TRBD2. Unmatched junction bases numbered 17, after V lost 10 bases and J lost 9 bases. Germline CDR1 is SEHNR and CDR2 is FQNEAQ (reference sequence). The CDR3 has 17 amino acids. The CDR3 loop is CAIPRGLAGDGGSEQFF. The CDR3 DNA follows: TGTGCCATCCCGCGGGGACTAGCGGGAGATGGGGGTAGTGAGCAGTTCTTC.

This clonotype was counted between two and nine times. This chain joins TRBV13 and TRBJ2-5, with unresolved D. Trimming removed 3 bases at V and 2 bases at J, with 7 bases between. This CDR3 region has 13 residues. CDR1 PRHDT and CDR2 FYEKMQ come from the germline V gene (reference sequence). This CDR3 is CASSLPIQETQYF. The CDR3 nucleotides are TGTGCCAGCAGCTTGCCGATACAAGAGACCCAGTACTTC. The full variable domain, in which reference TRBV13 and TRBJ2-5 provide the parts outside the CDR3, is AAGVIQSPRHLIKEKRETATLKCYPIPRHDTVYWYQQGPGQDPQFLISFYEKMQSDKGSIPDRFSAQQFSDYHSELNMSSLELGDSALYFCASSLPIQETQYFGPGTRLLVL.

This clonotype was seen only a few times. The chain combines TRBV2 with TRBJ2-5; TRBD2 matches at 7 bases. The CDR3 is 14 amino acids. CDR1 and CDR2 (germline): SNHLY, FYNNEI. The V and J ends lost 3 bases and 1 base, in that order; junction bases with no gene match: 2. CDR3 sequence (DNA): TGTGCCAGCAGTGATTCGGGGGGCCAAGAGACCCAGTACTTC. Protein sequence: CASSDSGGQETQYF.

The rearrangement links TRBV7-6 to TRBJ2-5, with 10 bases aligning to TRBD1. The CDR3 loop spans 14 amino acids. The ends lost 3 bases at V and 7 bases at J; junction bases unmatched: 5. CDR1 and CDR2 (germline): SGHVS, FNYEAQ. The CDR3 is CASSFGTGDRTQYF. The CDR3 DNA reads as TGTGCCAGCAGCTTCGGGACAGGGGATAGGACCCAGTACTTC. The whole variable domain, filled in from reference TRBV7-6 and TRBJ2-5, reads GAGVSQSPRYKVTKRGQDVALRCDPISGHVSLYWYRQALGQGPEFLTYFNYEAQQDKSGLPNDRFSAERPEGSISTLTIQRTEQRDSAMYRCASSFGTGDRTQYFGPGTRLLVL.

The chain links TRBV3-1 to TRBJ1-1; D possibly corresponds to TRBD1 (6 bases). The germline V gene encodes CDR1 LGHDT and CDR2 YNNKEL (reference sequence). The CDR3 has 14 amino acids. V lost 2 bases and J 2 bases, leaving 9 bases between the germline ends. The DNA for the CDR3 is TGTGCCAGCAGCCAACGGACAGTAAACACTGAAGCTTTCTTT. Encoded protein: CASSQRTVNTEAFF.

This chain connects TRBV7-9 to TRBJ1-4; D might be TRBD1 (6 bases). V was shortened by 5 bases and J by 6 bases, with 16 bases between the two germline ends. The CDR3 extends over 15 amino acids. Germline assignment: CDR1 SEHNR and CDR2 FQNEAQ (reference sequence). CDR3 loop: CASSPGGYRYEKLFF. CDR3 coding DNA: TGTGCCAGCAGCCCCGGGGGCTATCGCTATGAAAAACTGTTTTTT.

Of note for this clonotype: A much larger clonotype is one base distant, so this may be a read error. This chain links TRBV6-6 with TRBJ2-1, with TRBD1 matching over 9 bases. Trimming removed 5 bases from V and 7 bases from J; junction bases left unmatched: 12. The CDR3 extends over 16 amino acids. The germline V gene encodes CDR1 MNHNY and CDR2 SVGAGI (reference sequence). In DNA, the CDR3 is TGTGCCAGCAGTCCCAGCAGGGGACAGGGACCGAATGAGCAGTTCTTC. Amino acids: CASSPSRGQGPNEQFF.

This chain connects TRBV29-1 to TRBJ2-1, with a possible D match to TRBD2 (5 bases). Between the trimmed V and J ends, which lost 2 bases and 7 bases, there was a span of 9 bases. Germline assignment: CDR1 SQVTM and CDR2 ANQGSEA. This CDR3 comprises 12 residues. The CDR3 loop is CSVELAENEQFF. CDR3 sequence (DNA): TGCAGCGTTGAACTAGCCGAGAATGAGCAGTTCTTC.

V usage is TRBV7-2 and J usage is TRBJ2-5, with D perhaps matching TRBD1 (5 bases). Germline CDR1 is SGHTA and CDR2 is FQGNSA. The V gene lost 5 bases and the J gene lost 1 base, with 17 bases spanning the gap. The CDR3 contains 16 residues. For the CDR3, the DNA is TGTGCCAGCAGCCAAGTAACAAACAGGCGCCAAGAGACCCAGTACTTC. As protein: CASSQVTNRRQETQYF.

The rearrangement uses TRBV2 and TRBJ2-3, with 10 bases aligning to TRBD1. The trim removed 3 bases at V and 9 bases at J, leaving 6 bases unmatched. CDR1 and CDR2 from the germline V gene are SNHLY and FYNNEI. The CDR3 is 14 residues long. The CDR3 sequence is CASSDGTGVQTQYF. The CDR3 DNA follows: TGTGCCAGCAGTGATGGGACAGGGGTTCAAACGCAGTATTTT. Filled out from reference TRBV2 and TRBJ2-3, the complete variable domain reads EPEVTQTPSHQVTQMGQEVILRCVPISNHLYFYWYRQILGQKVEFLVSFYNNEISEKSEIFDDQFSVERPDGSNFTLKIRSTKLEDSAMYFCASSDGTGVQTQYFGPGTRLTVL.

This clonotype came up a few times. The chain carries TRBV24-1 and TRBJ2-5; possibly TRBD1 for D (5 bases). The CDR3 runs 15 residues. The germline V and J ends were trimmed by 0 bases and 1 base, with 8 bases remaining between them. Germline CDR1 reads KGHDR; CDR2 reads SFDVKD. The CDR3 DNA follows: TGTGCCACCAGTGATTTGCTGGGGCCCCAAGAGACCCAGTACTTC. Translated: CATSDLLGPQETQYF.

About this clonotype itself: This could be a read error, since a much larger clone is one nucleotide away. The chain recombines TRBV20-1 with TRBJ2-3; no clear D gene. V was pared by 2 bases and J by 3 bases, with 3 bases between. CDR3 length: 11 amino acids. Germline CDR1 DFQATT, CDR2 SNEGSKA (reference sequence). The CDR3 reads CSARHTDTQYF. DNA of the CDR3: TGCAGTGCTAGACATACAGATACGCAGTATTTT.

On this clonotype itself: A junction boundary mismatches the germline segment, possibly from a read error. The chain is built from TRBV4-1 and TRBJ2-3; no clear D gene. Germline V gives CDR1 MGHRA, CDR2 YSYEKL. The CDR3 covers 13 residues. The CDR3 here is CASIQGPLDTQYF. The CDR3 DNA reads as TGCGCCAGCATCCAAGGTCCGCTGGATACGCAGTATTTT.

The chain joins TRBV28 to TRBJ2-1; D is possibly TRBD2 (7 bases). The germline CDR1 and CDR2 sequences are MDHEN and SYDVKM. Trimming removed 11 bases at V and 2 bases at J, with 16 bases between. This CDR3 comprises 14 residues. CDR3 amino acids: CAVQGGSTYNEQFF. As DNA, the CDR3 is TGTGCCGTACAGGGAGGGAGTACCTACAATGAGCAGTTCTTC.

This clonotype was seen only once. The V gene is TRBV28, the J gene TRBJ2-7; no reliable D call. Trimming left V 7 bases short and J 0 bases short, with 13 bases between. The CDR3 runs 14 residues. Germline lookup yields CDR1 MDHEN and CDR2 SYDVKM. CDR3 loop: CASKRRRNSYEQYF. CDR3 nucleotide sequence: TGTGCCAGCAAACGTAGGCGGAACTCCTACGAGCAGTACTTC.

The table lists this clonotype with a few counts. The chain combines TRBV7-2 with TRBJ2-3; maybe TRBD1 (5 bases). This CDR3 comprises 17 residues. The V end was cut by 1 base, the J end by 2 bases, with 16 bases between. CDR1 and CDR2 (germline): SGHTA, FQGNSA. The CDR3 DNA is TGTGCCAGCAGCTTAGTTAGGGGCGGTGGTGCCACAGATACGCAGTATTTT. Encoded protein: CASSLVRGGGATDTQYF.

This clonotype was seen a few times. The rearrangement links TRBV28 to TRBJ2-3, with 12 bases matching TRBD2. Trimming took 1 base from V and 4 from J; bases not matched to a gene: 6. Germline lookup yields CDR1 MDHEN and CDR2 SYDVKM. The CDR3 runs 17 residues. CDR3 coding DNA: TGTGCCAGCAGTTTATCGAGGGGACTAGCGGGTTCAGATACGCAGTATTTT. This sequence encodes CASSLSRGLAGSDTQYF.

This clonotype was observed a few times. The chain joins TRBV28 to TRBJ2-1, with no clear D. Germline CDR1 and CDR2: MDHEN and SYDVKM. V lost 6 bases and J 6 bases, leaving 9 bases between the germline ends. This CDR3 is 12 amino acids long. CDR3 sequence reads: CASSDPINEQFF. The CDR3 DNA reads as TGTGCCAGCAGCGACCCTATCAATGAGCAGTTCTTC.

This clonotype occurred a few times. J is TRBJ1-1 and V is TRBV11-2, with TRBD1 identical over 8 bases. The V gene end was trimmed by 5 bases and the J gene end by 2 bases; junction bases not matched to a gene: 10. This CDR3 contains 16 residues. CDR1 SGHAT and CDR2 FQNNGV come from the germline V gene. In DNA, the CDR3 is TGTGCCAGCAGCCCGGGGTCAGGGGGCCCCAACACTGAAGCTTTCTTT. It translates to CASSPGSGGPNTEAFF.

The gene calls are TRBV20-1 and TRBJ1-2; unclear D gene. The CDR3 runs to 14 residues. V lost 0 bases to trimming and J lost 3 bases, with 11 bases between them. Germline V lookup: CDR1 DFQATT, CDR2 SNEGSKA (reference sequence). The CDR3 sequence is CSARDLGSDYGYTF. For the CDR3, the DNA is TGCAGTGCTAGAGATTTAGGGTCCGACTATGGCTACACCTTC.

This clonotype showed up just a few times. The gene calls are TRBV20-1 and TRBJ1-2; TRBD1 aligns across 8 bases. Germline CDR1 reads DFQATT; CDR2 reads SNEGSKA (reference sequence). The CDR3 loop spans 15 amino acids. Trimming at V came to 0 bases and at J to 5 bases, leaving 8 bases not matched to a gene. CDR3 nucleotides: TGCAGTGCTAGAGATCCCCAGGGGGCTTTATATGGCTACACCTTC. This gives the protein CSARDPQGALYGYTF.

This clonotype was counted at least ten times. The chain is built from TRBV29-1 and TRBJ2-7; D possibly corresponds to TRBD2 (5 bases). The CDR3 covers 15 residues. V shed 3 bases and J shed 3 bases, with 18 bases lying between them. Germline loops: CDR1 SQVTM, CDR2 ANQGSEA. Written as DNA, the CDR3 is TGCAGCGTTGAGGGTCACGGCCTTGAGGGCTACGAGCAGTACTTC. Encoded protein: CSVEGHGLEGYEQYF.

V usage is TRBV5-1 and J usage is TRBJ1-1; TRBD1 is a possible D gene (5 bases). Per germline, CDR1 SGHRS and CDR2 YFSETQ. The V end was cut by 0 bases, the J end by 5 bases, with 14 bases between. This CDR3 contains 15 residues. CDR3 nucleotide sequence: TGCGCCAGCAGCTTGGGTGGGGGAGCGGGGACTGAAGCTTTCTTT. Translated: CASSLGGGAGTEAFF.

The chain recombines TRBV6-2 or TRBV6-3 with TRBJ2-3; the D gene is possibly TRBD2 (6 bases). The germline V gene encodes CDR1 MNHEY and CDR2 SVGEGT. With 6 bases removed from V and 1 base from J, the gap between germline ends came to 11 bases. The CDR3 loop spans 14 amino acids. CDR3 DNA: TGTGCCAGCAGGAGAGCGGGTCGCACAGATACGCAGTATTTT. As protein: CASRRAGRTDTQYF.

This clonotype was counted only a few times. The V call is TRBV28, the J call TRBJ1-2; D gene unclear. Trimming removed 4 bases at V and 6 bases at J, with 3 bases between. The CDR3 is 10 amino acids. Germline V gene lookup returns CDR1 MDHEN and CDR2 SYDVKM. The CDR3 protein is CASSYHGYTF. Here the CDR3 DNA reads TGTGCCAGCAGTTATCATGGCTACACCTTC.

This clonotype was seen more than once but under ten times. The chain recombines TRBV11-2 with TRBJ2-3; no clear D gene. The CDR3 contains 15 residues. The V end was cut by 5 bases, the J end by 4 bases, with 16 bases between. Germline lookup yields CDR1 SGHAT and CDR2 FQNNGV. The CDR3 DNA is TGTGCCAGCAGCCCCAGCAGTGGGATAGCAGATACGCAGTATTTT. Protein sequence: CASSPSSGIADTQYF.

The gene calls are TRBV4-2 and TRBJ2-7, with D maybe TRBD1 (6 bases). The CDR3 has 13 residues. The germline gives CDR1 LGHNA, CDR2 YNFKEQ. Trimming took 3 bases from V and 4 from J, leaving 10 bases between them. CDR3 region: CASSHSRGYEQYF. In DNA, the CDR3 is TGTGCCAGCAGCCACAGCAGGGGATACGAGCAGTACTTC.

The chain combines TRBV3-1 with TRBJ1-6; 7 bases map to TRBD1. The CDR3 runs 15 residues. The trim removed 4 bases at V and 6 bases at J, leaving 6 bases unmatched. Germline-derived CDR1 and CDR2 are LGHDT and YNNKEL (reference sequence). The CDR3 is CASSRPGQTNSPLHF. The CDR3, as DNA: TGTGCCAGCAGCCGCCCGGGACAGACTAATTCACCCCTCCACTTT.

This clonotype was counted only a few times. This sequence joins TRBV20-1 and TRBJ2-3; weak D call: TRBD2 (7 bases). Trimming took 0 bases from V and 2 from J, leaving 18 bases between them. This CDR3 spans 17 amino acids. In germline, CDR1 is DFQATT, CDR2 SNEGSKA (reference sequence). CDR3 DNA sequence: TGCAGTGCTAGAGATTTGAACGCAGCGGGACACACAGATACGCAGTATTTT. This sequence encodes CSARDLNAAGHTDTQYF.

The chain is built from TRBV12-3 or TRBV12-4 and TRBJ2-2; D is ambiguous. V dropped 5 bases and J dropped 5 bases, with 6 bases sitting between them. CDR3 length: 12 residues. CDR3 loop: CASSPMTGELFF. CDR3 DNA sequence: TGTGCCAGCAGTCCCATGACCGGGGAGCTGTTTTTT.